This TCR beta chain was recorded in a study of blood T cell repertoires in COVID-19. Across the whole study: T cells, B-cell-depleted T cells, or PBMCs supplied cDNA or gDNA.

This CDR3 region has 16 residues. CDR1 and CDR2 (germline): SGHRS, YFSETQ. The germline V and J ends were trimmed by 0 bases and 4 bases, with 16 bases remaining between them. Under the authors' procedure: The authors estimated nucleated cell counts from reference gene primer amplification. Sequencing was performed with immunoSEQ multiplex PCR; in TCRdb, only in-frame clones are kept and a portion is missing. The V and J calls and clone size come from that table; D and trimming were worked out from the DNA. Found here are about 250,000 clones, approximately 79% of them singletons; the top ten hold around 3.6%. This clone appeared a single time.

The sequenced sample consisted of peripheral blood. The rearrangement uses TRBV5-1 and TRBJ1-2; D is ambiguous. The clonotype originates from a woman between 40 and 55 years old with active or convalescent COVID-19. The CDR3 reads CASSLGGVRRSYGYTF. CDR3 nucleotides: TGCGCCAGCAGCTTGGGTGGGGTCAGGAGGAGCTATGGCTACACCTTC.